These 15 T cell receptor beta chains came from one sample sequenced in a study of tumor-infiltrating lymphocytes in primary liver carcinoma (dated by TCRdb to the late 2010s). Without any cell sorting, total RNA and DNA were co-extracted from roughly 21-30 mg of bulk tissue using the AllPrep DNA/RNA mini kit. The sequencer was an Illumina HiSeq 2500. Using a constant-region primer and ProtoScript II reverse transcriptase, TCRbeta-specific cDNA was reverse-transcribed from around 520 ng total RNA. Three nested multiplex PCR rounds, following a slightly modified ARM-PCR procedure, were used to build the TCRbeta libraries. Each of the first two PCR rounds ran for approximately 11 cycles using multiplex TRBV1-TRBV30 forward primers together with a Cbeta reverse primer. In TCRdb, the public reads were trimmed at Q25 with fastp and aligned with MiXCR, with productive beta chains retained. Rows are unified per CDR3 protein, each entry keeping the most common DNA and genes. The sample table shows about 120,000 distinct CDR3 sequences, and around two thirds are seen once. The top ten clonotypes cover around 9.3% of the sample.

The specimen was liver tumor tissue from sampling region 1. What the cell subset or site label conveys for this sample: tumor region T1, superior pole. These receptor sequences come from a woman aged 55-70 years with primary liver carcinoma and hepatitis B virus infection.

This clonotype was recorded once. The junction differs from germline at one of its ends, possibly a read error. The chain recombines TRBV11-2 with TRBJ2-4, with a possible D match to TRBD2 (5 bases). The CDR3 length is 14 residues. The germline V gene has CDR1 SGHAT and CDR2 FQNNGV. The CDR3 region has the DNA TGTGTCAGCAGCTTAGCGACAAGTAAAAACATTCAGAACTTC. Translation gives CVSSLATSKNIQNF.

This clonotype was detected only once. This may stem from a read error, because a much larger clone lies one nucleotide away. The chain recombines TRBV6-5 with TRBJ2-7; 7 nucleotides match TRBD2. Germline CDR1 is MNHEY and CDR2 is SVGAGI. The CDR3 spans 12 residues. Trimming took 8 bases from V and 3 from J; bases not matched to a gene: 4. DNA for the CDR3: TGTGCCAGCTTTCCTAGCGGCTACGAGCAGTACTTC. This gives the protein CASFPSGYEQYF.

This clonotype was counted a single time. An end of the junction differs from the germline gene, which may be a read error. This sequence joins TRBV11-2 and TRBJ2-1, with no clear D. CDR1 is SGHAT and CDR2 is FQNNGV in the germline V gene. This CDR3 comprises 16 residues. DNA for the CDR3: TGTGCCAGCAGCTTGGGCGTCGAGAGGTCCTACAAAGAGCACTTCTTC. Amino acids: CASSLGVERSYKEHFF.

This chain connects TRBV7-9 to TRBJ2-7; TRBD2 matches at 9 bases. CDR1 and CDR2 (germline): SEHNR, FQNEAQ (reference sequence). J gave up 6 bases and V 1 base, and 10 bases lay outside the gene matches. The CDR3 covers 16 residues. The CDR3 spells CASSLGSSGSLFEQYF. The CDR3 DNA reads as TGTGCCAGCAGCTTAGGGAGTAGCGGGAGTTTGTTCGAGCAGTACTTC. Combining the CDR3 with reference TRBV7-9 and TRBJ2-7 gives the whole variable domain DTGVSQNPRHKITKRGQNVTFRCDPISEHNRLYWYRQTLGQGPEFLTYFQNEAQLEKSRLLSDRFSAERPKGSFSTLEIQRTEQGDSAMYLCASSLGSSGSLFEQYFGPGTRLTVT.

With respect to this clonotype: One junction end disagrees with the germline gene, perhaps due to a read error. The chain combines TRBV11-2 with TRBJ2-1; 9 bases agree with TRBD2. The CDR3 sequence is 16 residues long. In germline, CDR1 is SGHAT, CDR2 FQNNGV. The CDR3 region has the DNA TGTGCCAACAGCTTAGAGCAGGCGGGAGGGAGCAATGAGCAGTTCTTC. Amino acid sequence: CANSLEQAGGSNEQFF.

This clonotype has more than one count but fewer than ten. The chain recombines TRBV5-1 with TRBJ2-1; the D gene is possibly TRBD2 (6 bases). This CDR3 comprises 15 residues. The V and J ends lost 1 base and 5 bases respectively, with 13 bases between them. CDR1 SGHRS and CDR2 YFSETQ come from the germline V gene. The CDR3: CASSLFAGGNNEQFF. The CDR3 nucleotides read TGCGCCAGCAGCTTGTTTGCGGGCGGGAACAATGAGCAGTTCTTC.

This clonotype was seen only once. Possible read error: a much larger clone is one base away. The J gene is TRBJ1-2, the V gene TRBV7-8; D may be TRBD1 (5 bases). V dropped 4 bases and J dropped 5 bases, with 17 bases sitting between them. Germline V lookup: CDR1 SGHVS, CDR2 FQNEAQ. The CDR3 runs to 15 residues. CDR3 protein: CASSSSSGSGYGYTF. Written as DNA, the CDR3 is TGTGCCAGCAGCTCAAGTTCGGGGTCAGGGTATGGCTACACCTTC. Full variable domain (remainder filled in from reference TRBV7-8 and TRBJ1-2): GAGVSQSPRYKVAKRGQDVALRCDPISGHVSLFWYQQALGQGPEFLTYFQNEAQLDKSGLPSDRFFAERPEGSVSTLKIQRTQQEDSAVYLCASSSSSGSGYGYTFGSGTRLTVV.

Points on this clonotype: A much more abundant neighbour one base away suggests this may be a read error. The chain uses TRBV5-4 and TRBJ2-7; D gene ambiguous. The CDR3 is 12 residues long. V was clipped by 8 bases and J by 5 bases, with 14 bases between them. Per germline, CDR1 SGHNT and CDR2 YYREEE (reference sequence). CDR3 sequence reads: CASGQNLDEQYF. The CDR3 DNA sequence: TGTGCCAGTGGGCAGAACCTTGACGAGCAGTACTTC.

Regarding this clonotype: Given a much more abundant clone one base away, this may be a read error. The V gene is TRBV2, the J gene TRBJ1-2; D may be TRBD1 (6 bases). Germline V gene data show CDR1 as SNHLY and CDR2 as FYNNEI. CDR3 length equals 13 residues. CDR3 bases: TGTGCCAGCTTGGACAGCCCGAGCTATGGCCACACCTTC. Its translation: CASLDSPSYGHTF.

Note on this clonotype: A much larger clone lies a single base off, so this may be a read error. This chain joins TRBV6-5 and TRBJ1-2, with TRBD1 as a possible D gene (5 bases). V was cut by 5 bases and J by 7 bases, with 14 bases left in between. The CDR3 is 13 residues long. Germline assignment: CDR1 MNHEY and CDR2 SVGAGI. CDR3: CASSAGREGGYTF. CDR3 in DNA: TGTGCCAGCAGTGCCGGCAGGGAGGGTGGCTACACCTTC.

The chain has TRBV19 and TRBJ2-3, with D perhaps TRBD2 (6 bases). The V end was cut by 3 bases, the J end by 2 bases, with 9 bases between. CDR1 is LNHDA and CDR2 is SQIVND in the germline V gene (reference sequence). The CDR3 is 14 residues long. The CDR3 DNA sequence: TGTGCCAGTAGTATCGGGGGATTCACAGATACGCAGTATTTT. Its translation is CASSIGGFTDTQYF.

In the case of this clonotype: The junction departs from the called germline gene at one end, perhaps through a read error. V usage is TRBV6-5 and J usage is TRBJ1-2; TRBD1 is a possible D gene (6 bases). Germline V gene sequence: CDR1 MNHEY, CDR2 SVGAGI. The CDR3 has 14 amino acids. The CDR3 loop reads CASRSGGGNYGCTF. The CDR3 DNA follows: TGTGCCAGCAGATCCGGTGGGGGCAACTATGGCTGCACCTTC.

Details on this clonotype: A much bigger clone sits one base away, suggesting this may be a read error. The chain has TRBV12-3 or TRBV12-4 and TRBJ2-3; 10 bases line up with TRBD2. The CDR3 totals 15 residues. The CDR3 DNA is TGTGCCAGCAGACTCCTACTAGCGGGAATAGATATGCAGTATTTT. This translates into CASRLLLAGIDMQYF.

This clonotype was detected only once. The chain joins TRBV6-5 to TRBJ2-5; 8 bases are a match to TRBD2. Trimming cost V 8 bases and J 5 bases; bases outside gene matches: 10. The CDR3 runs to 14 residues. Germline CDR1 MNHEY, CDR2 SVGAGI. CDR3 coding DNA: TGTGCCAGCCGTAATAGCGGGAAGCAGGAGACCCAGTACTTC. Encoded protein: CASRNSGKQETQYF.

This clonotype was seen a single time. The junction shows a germline mismatch at one end, possibly a read error. This chain connects TRBV28 to TRBJ2-7, with D unresolved. The V gene's germline CDR1 is MDHEN and CDR2 SYDVKM. The CDR3 totals 12 residues. CDR3 sequence (DNA): TGTACCAACCTAGGCAGCCCCTACGAGCAATACTTC. Protein sequence: CTNLGSPYEQYF.